This T cell receptor (beta chain) was obtained from a study of shared clonotypes between healthy human individuals. Assay: immunoSEQ multiplex PCR; the TCRdb copy retains only in-frame clones and omits some. Of 1.6 million or so clones listed, 98% to 99% are singletons. The study's findings and limits: Sampling involved blood alone; tissue repertoires likely differ. Some clonotypes were shared by all four sorted-subset donors, while others were not shared. The non-shared ones had lower generation probabilities than the shared ones.

Looked up from germline, CDR1 is SGHKS and CDR2 is YYEKEE (reference sequence). The CDR3 is made up of 15 amino acids. Trimming took 4 bases from V and 3 from J, leaving 17 bases between them. As regards this clone: The antigen remains unidentified.

The genes are TRBV5-5 and TRBJ2-7; D could derive from TRBD1 or TRBD2 (5 bases each). The clonotype comes from a man in his thirties or forties in good health. Sequencing was done on a sample of naive CD4+ T cells sorted from blood. Subset meaning: CD45RA+ positively selected. As DNA, the CDR3 is TGTGCCAGCAGCCACATCCGGGACGGTAACTACGAGCAGTACTTC. It yields the protein CASSHIRDGNYEQYF.